These 21 T cell receptor beta chains share one sample of origin, sequenced in a study of CD8+ T cells in alopecia areata. cDNA reverse transcribed from extracted RNA served as the sequencing template. Some clones are missing from TCRdb's copy, which holds only in-frame ones; the method was immunoSEQ multiplex PCR. In the table there are 110,000 to 150,000 clones, about 60% of which are singletons. The specimen was CD4+ T cells sorted from blood, collected at week 0. These receptors were collected from a human donor with alopecia areata.

The rearrangement links TRBV7-2 to TRBJ2-1; D not certain. The CDR3 is 15 residues long. Germline values: CDR1 SGHTA, CDR2 FQGNSA. Trimming cost V 1 base and J 0 bases, with 7 bases left between them. The CDR3 loop is CASSLEYGSYNEQFF. The DNA for the CDR3 is TGTGCCAGCAGCTTAGAGTACGGCTCCTACAATGAGCAGTTCTTC.

The genes are TRBV25-1 and TRBJ2-1; tentatively, D is TRBD1 or TRBD2 (5 bases each). Looked up from germline, CDR1 is MGHDK and CDR2 is SYGVNS. Trimming took off 3 bases at V and 0 bases at J, with 12 bases between the two ends. The CDR3 length is 16 residues. DNA for the CDR3: TGTGCCAGCAGTGACCCGGGACCGAGCTCCTACAATGAGCAGTTCTTC. It encodes CASSDPGPSSYNEQFF.

The genes are TRBV7-9 and TRBJ2-3, with D possibly being TRBD1 (5 bases). The CDR3 is 16 amino acids. Per the germline V gene, CDR1 is SEHNR and CDR2 is FQNEAQ (reference sequence). V was shortened by 2 bases and J by 0 bases, with 12 bases between the two germline ends. CDR3 nucleotides: TGTGCCAGCAGCTTAACCGTTGGACAAAGCACAGATACGCAGTATTTT. It translates to CASSLTVGQSTDTQYF. The full variable domain, completed using reference TRBV7-9 and TRBJ2-3, is DTGVSQNPRHKITKRGQNVTFRCDPISEHNRLYWYRQTLGQGPEFLTYFQNEAQLEKSRLLSDRFSAERPKGSFSTLEIQRTEQGDSAMYLCASSLTVGQSTDTQYFGPGTRLTVL.

The rearrangement joins TRBV7-3 to TRBJ2-6; D gene unclear. The CDR3 extends over 14 amino acids. Looked up from germline, CDR1 is SGHTA and CDR2 is FQGTGA. V gave up 0 bases and J gave up 2 bases, with 2 bases separating them. In nucleotides, the CDR3 is TGTGCCAGCAGCTTAACGGCTGGGGCCAACGTCCTGACTTTC. It specifies CASSLTAGANVLTF.

The chain combines TRBV19 with TRBJ2-4; 11 bases map to TRBD2. Trimming removed 4 bases from V and 2 bases from J; junction bases left unmatched: 1. The CDR3 is made up of 15 amino acids. CDR1 LNHDA and CDR2 SQIVND come from the germline V gene (reference sequence). CDR3 sequence reads: CASSKTSGTKNIQYF. The CDR3 DNA is TGTGCCAGTAGTAAGACTAGCGGGACCAAAAACATTCAGTACTTC.

The rearrangement uses TRBV10-3 and TRBJ1-1; no reliable D call. CDR1 is ENHRY, CDR2 SYGVKD, per germline. This CDR3 is built from 14 residues. Trimming took off 7 bases at V and 1 base at J, with 13 bases between the two ends. In DNA, the CDR3 is TGTGCCATCACCAAGGACTTAACGAACACTGAAGCTTTCTTT. This gives the protein CAITKDLTNTEAFF.

This clone was found a few times. This rearrangement joins TRBV4-2 to TRBJ2-7; D possibly corresponds to TRBD2 (5 bases). Between the trimmed V and J ends, which lost 6 bases and 1 base, there was a span of 13 bases. The germline gives CDR1 LGHNA, CDR2 YNFKEQ. The CDR3 loop spans 14 amino acids. The CDR3 loop reads CASRPNLASYEQYF. The CDR3 DNA reads as TGTGCCAGCAGGCCAAATCTAGCATCCTACGAGCAGTACTTC.

This clone occurred a few times. This chain joins TRBV7-2 and TRBJ2-4; D is possibly TRBD1 (6 bases). From germline, CDR1 is SGHTA and CDR2 FQGNSA. CDR3 length: 14 residues. Between the trimmed V and J ends, which lost 0 bases and 5 bases, there was a span of 8 bases. CDR3 nucleotides: TGTGCCAGCAGCTTAGCACAGGGCCAAAACATTCAGTACTTC. Translating it yields CASSLAQGQNIQYF.

The chain carries TRBV11-2 and TRBJ2-3, with D possibly TRBD2 on 6 matching bases. The germline gives CDR1 SGHAT, CDR2 FQNNGV. The V end lost 5 bases, the J end lost 4 bases, and 16 bases lay between the germline ends. The length of the CDR3 is 15 residues. CDR3 in amino acids: CASSPRGGGSDTQYF. CDR3 in DNA: TGTGCCAGCAGCCCTCGGGGAGGTGGATCAGATACGCAGTATTTT.

The V call is TRBV5-1, the J call TRBJ2-3; the D is unclear. CDR1 and CDR2 (germline): SGHRS, YFSETQ. The V gene lost 4 bases and the J gene lost 2 bases, with 11 bases spanning the gap. The CDR3 is 14 residues long. The DNA for the CDR3 is TGCGCCAGCAGCAAGGGTGACTCCACAGATACGCAGTATTTT. This gives the protein CASSKGDSTDTQYF.

This clone appeared a few times. J is TRBJ2-4 and V is TRBV15; D call uncertain. V was cut by 5 bases and J by 8 bases, with 13 bases left in between. This CDR3 region has 13 residues. CDR1 and CDR2 from the germline V gene are LNHNV and YYDKDF (reference sequence). The CDR3 region is CATSGRHRDIQYF. The CDR3 bases are TGTGCCACCAGCGGCCGACATCGGGACATTCAGTACTTC.

This clone appeared once. This sequence joins TRBV2 and TRBJ2-5, with a tentative D call TRBD1 (5 bases). Germline V gives CDR1 SNHLY, CDR2 FYNNEI. Between the trimmed V and J ends, which lost 7 bases and 3 bases, there was a span of 12 bases. The CDR3 is made up of 13 amino acids. The CDR3 reads CASTAGSEETQYF. As DNA, the CDR3 is TGTGCCAGCACCGCAGGGTCCGAAGAGACCCAGTACTTC. Drawing the rest from reference TRBV2 and TRBJ2-5, the complete variable domain is EPEVTQTPSHQVTQMGQEVILRCVPISNHLYFYWYRQILGQKVEFLVSFYNNEISEKSEIFDDQFSVERPDGSNFTLKIRSTKLEDSAMYFCASTAGSEETQYFGPGTRLLVL.

This clone has a handful of counts. The CDR3 region is CSARDLGGETQYF. Written as DNA, the CDR3 is TGCAGCGCGAGGGACTTGGGGGGAGAGACCCAGTACTTC. The rearrangement uses TRBV29-1 and TRBJ2-5, with D possibly TRBD2 on 6 matching bases. V lost 7 bases and J lost 4, with 16 bases in between. Germline loops: CDR1 SQVTM, CDR2 ANQGSEA. The CDR3 covers 13 residues.

This rearrangement joins TRBV7-9 to TRBJ2-1; weak D call: TRBD1 (5 bases). Trimming cost V 2 bases and J 15 bases, with 17 bases left between them. Germline V lookup: CDR1 SEHNR, CDR2 FQNEAQ (reference sequence). The CDR3 sequence is 13 residues long. DNA of the CDR3: TGTGCCAGCAGCTTAAATGGGGCTAAAGGCCTGTTCTTC. Translated, it gives CASSLNGAKGLFF.

The genes are TRBV6-5 and TRBJ2-7; D possibly corresponds to TRBD1 (6 bases). V was shortened by 2 bases and J by 2 bases, with 10 bases between the two germline ends. Looked up from germline, CDR1 is MNHEY and CDR2 is SVGAGI. This CDR3 has 14 residues. The CDR3 protein is CASSYRGGPYEQYF. In nucleotides, the CDR3 is TGTGCCAGCAGTTACCGAGGGGGACCCTACGAGCAGTACTTC.

The rearrangement uses TRBV29-1 and TRBJ2-5, with a tentative D call TRBD1 (6 bases). CDR3 length: 14 residues. Trimming took off 6 bases at V and 5 bases at J, with 19 bases between the two ends. The germline V gene has CDR1 SQVTM and CDR2 ANQGSEA. The CDR3 DNA sequence: TGCAGCGTCAATATACCGGGACAACGCGAGACCCAGTACTTC. Translating gives CSVNIPGQRETQYF.

The V and J genes are TRBV15 and TRBJ1-6; D is uncertain. The germline V gene encodes CDR1 LNHNV and CDR2 YYDKDF (reference sequence). The CDR3 has 15 amino acids. The V end lost 0 bases, the J end lost 7 bases, and 10 bases lay between the germline ends. The CDR3 DNA reads TGTGCCACCAGCAGAGACCCTTTGACCAATTCACCCCTCCACTTT. It yields the protein CATSRDPLTNSPLHF.

The chain has TRBV30 and TRBJ2-7; D may be TRBD2 (5 bases). The CDR3 covers 14 residues. Germline V gives CDR1 GTSNPN, CDR2 SVGIG (reference sequence). Deletions cut 3 bases from V and 4 bases from J, with 16 bases between. DNA for the CDR3: TGTGCCTGGAGCCAGGACTGGGCGGGTTACGAGCAGTACTTC. This sequence encodes CAWSQDWAGYEQYF.

This sequence joins TRBV4-2 and TRBJ2-5; D not resolved. Per germline, CDR1 LGHNA and CDR2 YNFKEQ. This CDR3 is built from 14 residues. V was clipped by 0 bases and J by 3 bases, with 8 bases between them. The CDR3 region is CASSQDRREETQYF. CDR3 nucleotides: TGTGCCAGCAGCCAAGATCGTAGGGAAGAGACCCAGTACTTC.

The chain recombines TRBV15 with TRBJ2-4; D is possibly TRBD1 or TRBD2 (5 bases each). Germline CDR1 is LNHNV and CDR2 is YYDKDF (reference sequence). Trimming took off 1 base at V and 7 bases at J, with 8 bases between the two ends. The CDR3 has 13 residues. The CDR3 sequence: CATSRGRENIQYF. In DNA form, the CDR3 reads TGTGCCACCAGCAGAGGCAGGGAGAACATTCAGTACTTC.

The CDR3 loop reads CASSLGTITGELFF. The CDR3 coding sequence is TGTGCCAGCAGCTTAGGGACTATCACCGGGGAGCTGTTTTTT. The rearrangement links TRBV7-9 to TRBJ2-2; maybe TRBD2 (6 bases). The CDR3 extends over 14 amino acids. With 1 base removed from V and 4 bases from J, the gap between germline ends came to 7 bases. The germline V gene encodes CDR1 SEHNR and CDR2 FQNEAQ (reference sequence).